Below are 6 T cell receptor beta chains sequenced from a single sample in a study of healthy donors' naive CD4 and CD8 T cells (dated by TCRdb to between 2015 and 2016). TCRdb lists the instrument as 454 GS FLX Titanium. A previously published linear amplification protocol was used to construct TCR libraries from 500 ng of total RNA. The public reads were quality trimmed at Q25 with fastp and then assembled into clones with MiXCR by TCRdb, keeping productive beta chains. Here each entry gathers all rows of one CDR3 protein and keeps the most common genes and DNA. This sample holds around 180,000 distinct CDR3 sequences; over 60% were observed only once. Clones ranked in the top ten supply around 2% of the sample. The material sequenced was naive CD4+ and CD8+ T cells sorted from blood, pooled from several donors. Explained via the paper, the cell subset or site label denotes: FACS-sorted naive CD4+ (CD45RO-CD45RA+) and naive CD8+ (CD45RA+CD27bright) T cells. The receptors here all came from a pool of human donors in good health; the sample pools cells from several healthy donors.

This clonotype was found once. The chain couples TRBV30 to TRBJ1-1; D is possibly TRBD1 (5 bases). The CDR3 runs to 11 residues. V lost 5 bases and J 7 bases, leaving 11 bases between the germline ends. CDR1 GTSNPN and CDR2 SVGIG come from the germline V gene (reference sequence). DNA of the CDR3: TGTGCCTGGTCGCAGGGAGGTGAAGCTTTCTTT. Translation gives CAWSQGGEAFF. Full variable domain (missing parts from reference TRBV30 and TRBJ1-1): SQTIHQWPATLVQPVGSPLSLECTVEGTSNPNLYWYRQAAGRGLQLLFYSVGIGQISSEVPQNLSASRPQDRQFILSSKKLLLSDSGFYLCAWSQGGEAFFGQGTRLTVV.

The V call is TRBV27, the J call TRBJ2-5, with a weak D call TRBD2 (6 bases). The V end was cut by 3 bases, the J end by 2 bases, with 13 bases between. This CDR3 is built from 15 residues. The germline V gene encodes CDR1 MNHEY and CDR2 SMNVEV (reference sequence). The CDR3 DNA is TGTGCCAGCAGTTTGGGAGGACACCCACAAGAGACCCAGTACTTC. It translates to CASSLGGHPQETQYF.

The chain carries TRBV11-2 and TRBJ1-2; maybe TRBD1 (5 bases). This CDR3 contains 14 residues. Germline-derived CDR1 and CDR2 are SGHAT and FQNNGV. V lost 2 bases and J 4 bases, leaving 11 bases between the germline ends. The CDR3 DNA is TGTGCCAGCAGCTTAAATACGGGGGTCTATGGCTACACCTTC. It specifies CASSLNTGVYGYTF.

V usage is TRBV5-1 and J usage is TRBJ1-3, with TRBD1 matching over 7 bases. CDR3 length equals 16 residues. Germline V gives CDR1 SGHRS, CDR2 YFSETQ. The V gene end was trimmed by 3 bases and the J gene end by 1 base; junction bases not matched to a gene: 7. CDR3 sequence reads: CASSSQGSRSGNTIYF. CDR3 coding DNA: TGCGCCAGCAGCTCACAGGGGAGTAGGTCTGGAAACACCATATATTTT.

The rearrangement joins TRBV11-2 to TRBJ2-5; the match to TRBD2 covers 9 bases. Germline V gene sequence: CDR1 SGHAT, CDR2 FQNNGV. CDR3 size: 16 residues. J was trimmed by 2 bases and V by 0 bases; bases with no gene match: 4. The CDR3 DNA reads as TGTGCCAGCAGCTTAGACCTAGCGGGATATCAAGAGACCCAGTACTTC. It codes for CASSLDLAGYQETQYF.

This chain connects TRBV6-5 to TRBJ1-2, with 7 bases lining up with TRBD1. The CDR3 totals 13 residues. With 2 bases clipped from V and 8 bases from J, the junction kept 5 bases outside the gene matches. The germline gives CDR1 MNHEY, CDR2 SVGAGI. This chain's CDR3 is CASSYHDRVGYTF. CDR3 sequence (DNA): TGTGCCAGCAGTTACCATGACAGGGTGGGCTACACCTTC.